This TCR beta chain was obtained from a study of identical twins. With 5 bases removed from V and 4 bases from J, the gap between germline ends came to 18 bases. The CDR3 totals 15 residues. Germline V gives CDR1 SGHDN, CDR2 FVKESK. From the 5' RACE reads, TCRdb called clonotypes with MiXCR, one entry per CDR3 protein. The sample records a few hundred thousand distinct CDR3 sequences, under 12% being singletons. The TCR originated in a man over 45 in good health. The chain uses TRBV14 and TRBJ2-7; D is perhaps TRBD1 (6 bases). Sequenced sample: memory T cells sorted from blood. CDR3 residues: CASSALQGGRYEQYF. CDR3 DNA: TGTGCCAGCAGCGCGTTACAGGGTGGTCGGTACGAGCAGTACTTC. Combining the CDR3 with reference TRBV14 and TRBJ2-7 gives the whole variable domain EAGVTQFPSHSVIEKGQTVTLRCDPISGHDNLYWYRRVMGKEIKFLLHFVKESKQDESGMPNNRFLAERTGGTYSTLKVQPAELEDSGVYFCASSALQGGRYEQYFGPGTRLTVT.